This T cell receptor beta chain comes out of a study of blood T cell repertoires in COVID-19. Data came from immunoSEQ multiplex PCR; TCRdb stores just in-frame clones and leaves some out. The sample consists of 200,000 to 300,000 clones, 88% of them appearing once. Trimming stripped 5 bases from V and 5 bases from J, with 22 bases between. From germline, CDR1 is SGHNT and CDR2 YYREEE (reference sequence). The CDR3 loop spans 16 amino acids. The sequence derives from a human donor in a cohort sampled during active COVID-19. Input material: peripheral blood. V and J are TRBV5-4 and TRBJ2-5, with D perhaps TRBD1 (5 bases). DNA of the CDR3: TGTGCCAGCAGGGACATTACTACCGCGCAGGTTGAGACCCAGTACTTC. It encodes CASRDITTAQVETQYF.